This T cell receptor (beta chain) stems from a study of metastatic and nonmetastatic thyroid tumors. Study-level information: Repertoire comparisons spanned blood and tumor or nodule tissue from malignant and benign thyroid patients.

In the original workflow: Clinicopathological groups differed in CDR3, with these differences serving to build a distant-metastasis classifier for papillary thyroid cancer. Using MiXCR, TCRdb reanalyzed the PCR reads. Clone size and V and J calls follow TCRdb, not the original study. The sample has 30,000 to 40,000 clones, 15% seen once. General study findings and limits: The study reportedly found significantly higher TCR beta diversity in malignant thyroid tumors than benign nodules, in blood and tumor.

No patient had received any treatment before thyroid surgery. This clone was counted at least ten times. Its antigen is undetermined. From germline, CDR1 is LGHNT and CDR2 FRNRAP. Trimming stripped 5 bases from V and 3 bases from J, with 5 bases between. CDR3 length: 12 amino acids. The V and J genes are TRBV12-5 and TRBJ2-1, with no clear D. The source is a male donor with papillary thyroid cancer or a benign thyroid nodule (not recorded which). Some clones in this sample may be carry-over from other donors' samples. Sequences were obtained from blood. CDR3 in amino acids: CASGNFYNEQFF. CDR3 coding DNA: TGTGCTAGTGGTAACTTCTACAATGAGCAGTTCTTC.